This T cell receptor (beta chain) comes out of a study of spatial heterogeneity in lung cancer. Turning to the study itself: Raw-read counts averaged over ten per unique TCR and UMI combination.

This clonotype is medium-sized in the sample. This CDR3 contains 17 residues. V lost 1 base and J 7 bases, leaving 17 bases between the germline ends. The germline gives CDR1 SGHNT, CDR2 YENEEA. Stated time point: sample taken at primary tumor resection. There were around 72 donors, all of them untreated patients with early-stage non-small cell lung cancer. All TCR cDNA molecules were individually tagged with a unique molecular identifier. Each CDR3 protein gets one entry after TCRdb re-called the 5' RACE reads with MiXCR. The sample shows some 2,000 distinct CDR3 sequences, 15% of them seen only once.

This TCR derives from a male donor with early-stage non-small cell lung cancer. The chain carries TRBV11-3 and TRBJ1-6; D unclear. The source was normal lung tissue next to the tumor, collected at surgery. DNA for the CDR3: TGTGCCAGCAGCTTAGGGGGTCGACTGACGGCCAATTCACCCCTCCACTTT. This sequence encodes CASSLGGRLTANSPLHF.